This T cell receptor beta chain comes out of a study of OX40 agonist ivuxolimab in advanced cancers. Study background: A history of anti-PD-1, anti-PD-L1 or anti-CTLA-4 therapy was acceptable, and approximately 39% had some. Study results and limitations: Circulating CD4+ and CD8+ T cells showed clonal expansion by week 6 at 0.1 to 3.0 mg/kg. Nonresponders, in some cases, also had low normalized T-cell clonal expansion.

This CDR3 is built from 15 residues. From germline, CDR1 is MNHNS and CDR2 SASEGT. V was shortened by 4 bases and J by 0 bases, with 10 bases between the two germline ends. Points on this clone: The antigen remains unidentified.

Baseline was the first blood sampling point, followed by cycle 4 day 1 and cycle 7 day 1. The assay was immunoSEQ multiplex PCR, and TCRdb's table has in-frame clones only and misses some. The data contain fewer than 100,000 clones, roughly nine tenths of them singletons. The chain is built from TRBV6-1 and TRBJ2-1; D perhaps matches TRBD1 (6 bases). The sequencing used CD4+ or CD8+ T cells sorted from blood, collected in a trial of the OX40 agonist ivuxolimab. This sequence originates from an adult with an advanced solid tumor such as melanoma, head and neck, liver or kidney cancer. The CDR3 is CASSVDRSSYNEQFF. CDR3 sequence (DNA): TGTGCCAGCAGTGTCGACAGGAGCTCCTACAATGAGCAGTTCTTC.